These T cell receptor beta chains were read from a single sample in a study of cytomegalovirus exposure and HLA in healthy donors. Assay used: immunoSEQ multiplex PCR; TCRdb lists only in-frame clones, some missing. This sample has fewer than 300,000 clones, with about four fifths found just once. The sample consisted of PBMCs. The receptors originated from a girl between 2 and 10 years old in good health and CMV-seronegative. CDR3s include the opening cysteine and the closing phenylalanine or tryptophan. Fields, in order: V gene, J gene, CDR3 protein.

V gene: TRBV6-1
J gene: TRBJ1-1
CDR3 protein: CASSLGQGNTEAFF

V gene: TRBV18
J gene: TRBJ1-2
CDR3 protein: CASSPRQGALYGYTF

V gene: TRBV6-6
J gene: TRBJ1-1
CDR3 protein: CASSKTGGNTEAFF

V gene: TRBV7-6
J gene: TRBJ2-2
CDR3 protein: CASSDRGQGGTGELFF

V gene: TRBV15
J gene: TRBJ2-5
CDR3 protein: CATSRASTGVPKETQYF

V gene: TRBV2
J gene: TRBJ2-4
CDR3 protein: CASRTQGQNIQYF

V gene: TRBV6-5
J gene: TRBJ2-2
CDR3 protein: CASSYEGAGGGELFF

V gene: TRBV5-5
J gene: TRBJ2-1
CDR3 protein: CASSTIPATAYNEQFF

V gene: TRBV2
J gene: TRBJ2-3
CDR3 protein: CASSEVPTRGDTQYF

V gene: TRBV25-1
J gene: TRBJ2-1
CDR3 protein: CASSVTGLGYNEQFF

V gene: TRBV27
J gene: TRBJ1-6
CDR3 protein: CASSLSRRTGWGVGNSPLHF

V gene: TRBV28
J gene: TRBJ2-2
CDR3 protein: CASRGWSVGPGELFF

V gene: TRBV18
J gene: TRBJ2-7
CDR3 protein: CASSPGGLSTYEQYF

V gene: TRBV5-4
J gene: TRBJ2-1
CDR3 protein: CASSLGAEQFF

V gene: TRBV29-1
J gene: -
CDR3 protein: CSVVRRTGALSYEQYF

V gene: TRBV29-1
J gene: TRBJ2-1
CDR3 protein: CSFIAGTSYNEQFF

V gene: TRBV7-9
J gene: TRBJ1-2
CDR3 protein: CASSSAGTGAFGYTF

V gene: TRBV27
J gene: TRBJ2-7
CDR3 protein: CASSLDRVHEQYF

V gene: TRBV7-9
J gene: TRBJ2-1
CDR3 protein: CASSLQGGGRYNEQFF

V gene: TRBV5-1
J gene: TRBJ2-7
CDR3 protein: CASRDQGHGPYEQYF

V gene: TRBV10-3
J gene: TRBJ2-1
CDR3 protein: CAISESTGSYNEQFF

V gene: TRBV28
J gene: TRBJ1-2
CDR3 protein: CASSGGQGNYGYTF

V gene: TRBV13
J gene: TRBJ2-2
CDR3 protein: CASRDSGELFF

V gene: TRBV10-2
J gene: TRBJ1-2
CDR3 protein: CASSEIDRAGYTF

V gene: TRBV30
J gene: TRBJ2-3
CDR3 protein: CAWRLAGGGTDTQYF

V gene: TRBV6-5
J gene: TRBJ2-1
CDR3 protein: CASSYRDNNEQFF

V gene: TRBV25-1
J gene: TRBJ2-2
CDR3 protein: CASTGSNTGELFF

V gene: TRBV11-2
J gene: TRBJ2-7
CDR3 protein: CASSLVEGEQYF

V gene: TRBV14
J gene: TRBJ2-7
CDR3 protein: CASSQRPGQGAYEQYF

V gene: TRBV4-1
J gene: TRBJ1-6
CDR3 protein: CASSQERDSPLHF

V gene: TRBV27
J gene: TRBJ2-2
CDR3 protein: CASTAGGNTGELFF

V gene: TRBV6-5
J gene: TRBJ1-2
CDR3 protein: CASNPLQGTNHGYTF

V gene: TRBV7-6
J gene: TRBJ1-4
CDR3 protein: CASSLVLGPLGEKLFF

V gene: TRBV7-2
J gene: TRBJ2-7
CDR3 protein: CASSSGLAGVDEQYF

V gene: TRBV6-1
J gene: TRBJ2-3
CDR3 protein: CASGQNHGGDTQYF

V gene: TRBV4-1
J gene: TRBJ2-7
CDR3 protein: CASSLRVAGGTDEQYF

V gene: TRBV10-3
J gene: TRBJ1-1
CDR3 protein: CAISEHRGGEQIGTEAFF

V gene: TRBV5-1
J gene: TRBJ2-5
CDR3 protein: CASSQRGLGETQYF

V gene: TRBV13
J gene: TRBJ2-1
CDR3 protein: CASSPNSGPLRGGAYKEQFF

V gene: TRBV6-1
J gene: TRBJ1-3
CDR3 protein: CASSLTVNTIYF

V gene: TRBV7-6
J gene: TRBJ2-5
CDR3 protein: CASSPGPGQQETQYF

V gene: TRBV7-9
J gene: TRBJ2-7
CDR3 protein: CASSLPGLNEQYF

V gene: TRBV5-4
J gene: TRBJ2-7
CDR3 protein: CASSTTGGDEQYF

V gene: TRBV5-1
J gene: TRBJ2-3
CDR3 protein: CASSPGLAGALGGQYF

V gene: TRBV5-1
J gene: TRBJ1-2
CDR3 protein: CASSPDQGSVYGYTF

V gene: TRBV15
J gene: TRBJ2-7
CDR3 protein: CATSGPTYEQYF

V gene: TRBV7-7
J gene: TRBJ2-3
CDR3 protein: CASHRVDKSTDTQYF

V gene: TRBV5-1
J gene: TRBJ2-1
CDR3 protein: CASSQSSGLTYNEQFF

V gene: TRBV9
J gene: TRBJ2-1
CDR3 protein: CASSAEGAISRNEQFF

V gene: TRBV28
J gene: TRBJ2-5
CDR3 protein: CASSLALAGYQETQYF

V gene: TRBV7-6
J gene: TRBJ2-1
CDR3 protein: CASSQRASGRAIGQFF

V gene: TRBV11-1
J gene: TRBJ2-1
CDR3 protein: CASRPSLAGVSGEQFF